Below are 25 T cell receptor beta chains sequenced from a single sample in a study of blood T cell repertoires in COVID-19 (dated by TCRdb to between 2020 and 2021). The library was built by means of the immunoSEQ multiplex PCR assay. TCRdb mirrors the immuneACCESS table, restricted to in-frame sequences. Some clones are absent from its copies; in checked studies, under half trace to an unresolved V gene, and the reason for the others is unknown. The sample yields some 130,000 clones; over 75% were counted once. The ten largest make up roughly 2.2% of the sample. Sequencing was carried out using peripheral blood. Receptors originate from a man between 65 and 80 years old with active COVID-19.

The V call is TRBV7-9, the J call TRBJ1-2; D is unclear. CDR3 size: 14 residues. Trimming took 4 bases from V and 4 from J, leaving 13 bases between them. CDR1 SEHNR and CDR2 FQNEAQ come from the germline V gene (reference sequence). CDR3 DNA sequence: TGTGCCAGCAGCTCTACGAGGGTACCCTATGGCTACACCTTC. Amino acid sequence: CASSSTRVPYGYTF.

V usage is TRBV9 and J usage is TRBJ2-7, with D maybe TRBD1 (6 bases). V gave up 0 bases and J gave up 6 bases, with 22 bases separating them. Looked up from germline, CDR1 is SGDLS and CDR2 is YYNGEE. CDR3 length equals 17 residues. CDR3 sequence (DNA): TGTGCCAGCAGCGTAGCTCCCTTGACAGGCCCCCCGGGCGAGCAGTACTTC. It specifies CASSVAPLTGPPGEQYF.

This chain links TRBV21-1 with TRBJ2-3; TRBD2, the table's D call, was not compared with the DNA. TRBV21-1 is designated a pseudogene. This CDR3 comprises 16 residues. In DNA, the CDR3 is TGTGCCAGCAGCCAGTGGGGCGGGAGGGACACAGATACGCAGTATTTT. Amino acids: CASSQWGGRDTDTQYF.

The chain links TRBV20-1 to TRBJ2-7; 10 bases agree with TRBD2. Trimming at V came to 3 bases and at J to 6 bases, leaving 8 bases not matched to a gene. In germline, CDR1 is DFQATT, CDR2 SNEGSKA (reference sequence). CDR3 size: 14 residues. The CDR3 region has the DNA TGCAGTGCTAGTAAAGCGGGAGGGGTCTTCGAGCAGTACTTC. It codes for CSASKAGGVFEQYF.

This chain joins TRBV24-1 and TRBJ2-5; 12 positions agree with TRBD2. CDR3 size: 14 residues. The germline gives CDR1 KGHDR, CDR2 SFDVKD. With V trimmed by 5 bases and J by 5 bases, 2 bases remained unmatched. The CDR3 bases are TGTGCCACCAGTGGGACTAGCGGGACGGAGACCCAGTACTTC. Protein: CATSGTSGTETQYF.

The chain is built from TRBV10-3 and TRBJ2-5, with TRBD1 matching 7 bases. Germline CDR1 ENHRY, CDR2 SYGVKD. This CDR3 has 15 residues. V was pared by 11 bases and J by 5 bases, with 17 bases of the junction left unmatched. Here the CDR3 DNA reads TGTGCCGCACGTCAGGGGGAATCCCTTGGGGAGACCCAGTACTTC. It yields the protein CAARQGESLGETQYF.

Notes on this clone: One end of the junction varies from germline; a read error may be responsible. The chain joins TRBV5-5 to TRBJ2-7, with 8 bases aligning to TRBD1. CDR3 length: 15 amino acids. Germline V gene lookup returns CDR1 SGHKS and CDR2 YYEKEE (reference sequence). In DNA form, the CDR3 reads TGTGCCGGCAGTTCCGACAGGGGCATCTCCTACGAGCAGTACTTC. Amino acid sequence: CAGSSDRGISYEQYF.

The chain has TRBV28 and TRBJ1-5, with TRBD1 as a possible D gene (5 bases). CDR1 MDHEN and CDR2 SYDVKM come from the germline V gene. The CDR3 extends over 15 amino acids. V shed 7 bases and J shed 4 bases, with 17 bases lying between them. CDR3 nucleotides: TGTGCCAGCACCCTTTTGGGGGGTGAGAATCAGCCCCAGCATTTT. As protein: CASTLLGGENQPQHF.

The chain uses TRBV7-2 and TRBJ1-1; 8 bases fit TRBD1. With V trimmed by 4 bases and J by 5 bases, 9 bases remained unmatched. This CDR3 region has 15 residues. CDR1 SGHTA and CDR2 FQGNSA come from the germline V gene. Here the CDR3 reads CASSSGQGWWTEAFF. DNA of the CDR3: TGTGCCAGCAGCTCTGGACAGGGATGGTGGACTGAAGCTTTCTTT.

At least ten counts were recorded for this clone. This chain joins TRBV30 and TRBJ1-1; D is uncertain. The CDR3 is 12 amino acids. V lost 4 bases, J lost 2 bases, and 8 bases lay in between. Germline assignment: CDR1 GTSNPN and CDR2 SVGIG (reference sequence). This chain's CDR3 is CAWNKLNTEAFF. CDR3 nucleotide sequence: TGTGCCTGGAACAAACTAAACACTGAAGCTTTCTTT. Supplemented by reference TRBV30 and TRBJ1-1, the full variable domain reads SQTIHQWPATLVQPVGSPLSLECTVEGTSNPNLYWYRQAAGRGLQLLFYSVGIGQISSEVPQNLSASRPQDRQFILSSKKLLLSDSGFYLCAWNKLNTEAFFGQGTRLTVV.

The CDR3 sequence is CSSGTGGNEQFF. As DNA, the CDR3 is TGCAGCTCCGGGACAGGGGGCAATGAGCAGTTCTTC. The chain links TRBV29-1 to TRBJ2-1; 11 nucleotides match TRBD1. V was clipped by 8 bases and J by 6 bases; unmatched bases: 3. This CDR3 is built from 12 residues. Germline values: CDR1 SQVTM, CDR2 ANQGSEA.

This chain uses TRBV11-2 with TRBJ1-1; D uncertain. V was trimmed by 7 bases and J by 6 bases, leaving 9 bases between them. The length of the CDR3 is 11 residues. Germline loops: CDR1 SGHAT, CDR2 FQNNGV. The CDR3 DNA sequence: TGTGCCAGCACCTCCGGGGCTGAAGCTTTCTTT. It yields the protein CASTSGAEAFF. Drawing the rest from reference TRBV11-2 and TRBJ1-1, the complete variable domain is EAGVAQSPRYKIIEKRQSVAFWCNPISGHATLYWYQQILGQGPKLLIQFQNNGVVDDSQLPKDRFSAERLKGVDSTLKIQPAKLEDSAVYLCASTSGAEAFFGQGTRLTVV.

The rearrangement uses TRBV4-1 and TRBJ2-7; D might be TRBD1 (6 bases). Deletions cut 1 base from V and 3 bases from J, with 10 bases between. The CDR3 loop spans 14 amino acids. Germline V gene lookup returns CDR1 MGHRA and CDR2 YSYEKL. DNA of the CDR3: TGCGCCAGCAGCCAAGGCACCAGGGGCTACGAGCAGTACTTC. Protein: CASSQGTRGYEQYF.

This rearrangement joins TRBV4-2 to TRBJ1-2; D might be TRBD1 (6 bases). Germline-derived CDR1 and CDR2 are LGHNA and YNFKEQ. The CDR3 length is 14 residues. V lost 1 base and J 3 bases, leaving 9 bases between the germline ends. CDR3 sequence (DNA): TGTGCCAGCAGCCAAGCGGCAGGGGACTATGGCTACACCTTC. It encodes CASSQAAGDYGYTF.

This clone was seen at least ten times. The V and J genes are TRBV18 and TRBJ2-7; D possibly corresponds to TRBD2 (6 bases). Germline-derived CDR1 and CDR2 are KGHSH and LQKENI. Trimming took 4 bases from V and 6 from J, leaving 13 bases between them. The CDR3 sequence is 13 residues long. In DNA, the CDR3 is TGTGCCAGCTCACTAGCGGTCGAGAGCGAGCAGTACTTC. It is translated as CASSLAVESEQYF. Full variable domain (rest looked up from reference TRBV18 and TRBJ2-7): NAGVMQNPRHLVRRRGQEARLRCSPMKGHSHVYWYRQLPEEGLKFMVYLQKENIIDESGMPKERFSAEFPKEGPSILRIQQVVRGDSAAYFCASSLAVESEQYFGPGTRLTVT.

This clone has just a few counts. The chain has TRBV6-5 and TRBJ1-3, with TRBD1 matching over 8 bases. This CDR3 has 14 amino acids. In germline, CDR1 is MNHEY, CDR2 SVGAGI. Trimming at V came to 7 bases and at J to 6 bases, leaving 8 bases not matched to a gene. The CDR3 here is CASTRPGQENTIYF. DNA of the CDR3: TGTGCCAGCACAAGACCGGGACAGGAAAACACCATATATTTT.

The chain links TRBV6-4 to TRBJ2-2, with unresolved D. The germline CDR1 and CDR2 sequences are MRHNA and SNTAGT. With 6 bases removed from V and 0 bases from J, the gap between germline ends came to 5 bases. The CDR3 consists of 13 residues. The CDR3 coding sequence is TGTGCCAGCAGAAAGCCGAACACCGGGGAGCTGTTTTTT. Its translation is CASRKPNTGELFF.

This clone was recorded a few times. This chain joins TRBV3-1 (or the pseudogene TRBV3-2) and TRBJ1-1; 9 bases are a match to TRBD1. After removal of 4 bases from V and 5 bases from J, the junction contained 5 bases not matched to a gene. The CDR3 is 14 amino acids. Germline V gene data show CDR1 as LGHDT and CDR2 as YNNKEL (reference sequence). The CDR3 here is CASSLTTGGTEAFF. In nucleotides, the CDR3 is TGTGCCAGCAGCCTCACGACAGGGGGAACTGAAGCTTTCTTT.

V and J are TRBV6-5 and TRBJ1-1, with 8 bases lining up with TRBD1. V lost 5 bases and J lost 1; bases outside the gene matches: 3. The CDR3 is made up of 14 amino acids. Per the germline V gene, CDR1 is MNHEY and CDR2 is SVGAGI. For the CDR3, the DNA is TGTGCCAGCAGTAGCGGACAGGGGAACACTGAAGCTTTCTTT. It encodes CASSSGQGNTEAFF.

This clone was found once. This chain uses TRBV3-1 (or the pseudogene TRBV3-2) with TRBJ1-3, with D tentatively TRBD1 (6 bases). Trimming left V 2 bases short and J 0 bases short, with 14 bases between. CDR1 LGHDT and CDR2 YNNKEL come from the germline V gene (reference sequence). This CDR3 comprises 17 residues. The CDR3 protein is CASSQQRQATSGNTIYF. The CDR3 DNA follows: TGTGCCAGCAGCCAACAGAGACAGGCGACCTCTGGAAACACCATATATTTT.

The chain combines TRBV19 with TRBJ1-2, with 8 bases matching TRBD1. The germline gives CDR1 LNHDA, CDR2 SQIVND (reference sequence). The V gene end was trimmed by 7 bases and the J gene end by 7 bases; junction bases not matched to a gene: 5. The CDR3 runs to 12 residues. CDR3 loop: CASNSGGSGYTF. The CDR3 coding sequence is TGTGCCAGTAACTCAGGGGGCTCTGGCTACACCTTC.

CDR3 amino acids: CASSSQGLAGDELDNEQFF. The CDR3, as DNA: TGTGCCAGCAGTTCGCAGGGACTAGCGGGAGACGAGCTAGACAATGAGCAGTTCTTC. V and J are TRBV27 and TRBJ2-1; 14 bases line up with TRBD2. The germline V gene encodes CDR1 MNHEY and CDR2 SMNVEV (reference sequence). The CDR3 extends over 19 amino acids. V trimming: 4 bases; J trimming: 5 bases; junction bases outside the gene matches: 13.

Written as DNA, the CDR3 is TGTGCCAGCGGCCGGGAGGGGCAAGGTGGCTACACCTTC. Protein: CASGREGQGGYTF. V is TRBV9 and J is TRBJ1-2; D is perhaps TRBD1 (5 bases). This CDR3 has 13 amino acids. Trimming removed 7 bases from V and 7 bases from J, with 17 bases in between. From germline, CDR1 is SGDLS and CDR2 YYNGEE.

The chain combines TRBV30 with TRBJ1-5; 10 bases are shared with TRBD1. The CDR3 covers 16 residues. CDR1 and CDR2 from the germline V gene are GTSNPN and SVGIG (reference sequence). V gave up 2 bases and J gave up 3 bases; unmatched junction bases: 7. In DNA form, the CDR3 reads TGTGCCTGGAGTTTTCGGGACAGGGGAATCAATCAGCCCCAGCATTTT. This codes for CAWSFRDRGINQPQHF.

This clone was recorded once. The chain recombines TRBV19 with TRBJ1-4; 9 nucleotides match TRBD1. The CDR3 is 15 amino acids. J lost 8 bases, V lost 5 bases, and 9 bases had no gene match. Germline lookup yields CDR1 LNHDA and CDR2 SQIVND (reference sequence). DNA of the CDR3: TGTGCCAGTAGTCCGCATGACAGGGGGGCGGAAAAACTGTTTTTT. This encodes CASSPHDRGAEKLFF.